This entry describes one TCR beta chain. Germline-derived CDR1 and CDR2 are MNHNS and SASEGT. Unmatched junction bases numbered 4, after V lost 8 bases and J lost 3 bases. There are 13 residues in the CDR3. This record comes from a study of glioma-infiltrating T cells. The iRepertoire nested amplicon-rescue multiplex PCR amplified TCR alpha and beta CDR3s from RNA. One-step reverse transcription and amplification started from around 100-400 ng of tissue mRNA or PBMC total RNA. In TCRdb, the multiplex PCR reads were re-called with MiXCR into one record per CDR3 protein. Among under 150,000 distinct CDR3 sequences listed, roughly a quarter were seen once.

What was sequenced was glioma tissue, nonneoplastic brain tissue, or PBMCs (not recorded which). The origin of this receptor is a human donor with low-grade glioma or glioblastoma, undergoing nonglioma brain surgery, or in good health (not recorded which). V usage is TRBV6-1 and J usage is TRBJ1-5, with 7 bases lining up with TRBD1. Here the CDR3 reads CASLTGNNQPQHF. The CDR3 coding sequence is TGTGCCAGCCTGACAGGGAACAATCAGCCCCAGCATTTT.